The text below deals with one TCR beta chain. This clone's antigen is unknown. Base-call qualities are not available, and no considerably larger clone is one nucleotide away. The CDR3 regions of human TCRbeta chains were subjected to immunosequencing. Per the original workflow: Repertoire TCRs were matched against a reference library of SARS-CoV-2-specific TCRs generated with the MIRA antigen-specificity platform. Breadth was defined as the fraction of unique TCRs that were SARS-CoV-2-associated, and depth was defined as the fraction of total T cells that were SARS-CoV-2-associated. Using the MIRA data, each spike-specific TCR was assigned both to the spike region to which the TCR was reactive and to a CD4 or CD8 class. Log10-transformed breadth and depth values were compared by one-way ANOVA with Sidak's multiple comparisons tests. Held by TCRdb, this immuneACCESS table contains in-frame sequences only and omits some clones. Under half of the omission traces to an unresolved V gene where checked; the cause of the rest is unknown. D and trimming come from the DNA, and the V and J calls and clone size come from that table. The sample has about 120,000 clones on record, about 90% of them singletons. The ten largest clones represent 11% to 15% of the sample.

The meaning of the sample's time point label: baseline before first vaccination. Vaccinee samples were obtained from the UK trials COV001 and COV002, which included a single-blind randomized controlled phase 2/3 trial of AZD1222 (ChAdOx1 nCoV-19) in healthy adults. Trial participant PBMC samples were collected at day 0 and day 28 after the second dose for TCRbeta chain sequencing. The data were obtained in a study of T cell responses to AZD1222 COVID-19 vaccine (dated by TCRdb to 2020 to 2023). In the study overall: AZD1222 recipients whose second dose came at about 4 weeks and those whose second dose came at about 12 weeks were combined into one group, since spike-specific TCR depth and breadth did not differ between the two schedules. A total of 230 to 250 trial participants underwent TCR sequencing, of whom under 220 had received two doses of AZD1222 and 26 had received two doses of the MenACWY control vaccine. Trial participants were enrolled by age into subgroups of 18-55, 56-69 and 70-plus years, and roughly 150, 30 and 60 TCR-sequenced participants, respectively, were included in these subgroups.

General conclusions and limits of the study: Participants were mostly white British and included more females than males, and it was suggested by the authors that clonal diversity may have been underestimated. In the small 56-69-year group, the increase in depth fell short of significance, most likely because of low power. The vaccine-associated CD4 TCRs covered the entire spike protein, and the dominant responses fell in regions 160-218 and 743-854. After two AZD1222 doses, spike-specific TCR breadth and depth were significantly higher than at day 0 and than in MenACWY recipients. Conclusions about previously exposed vaccinees are limited because only five to seven AZD1222 recipients were SARS-CoV-2 seropositive at baseline. Because no day 14 peak-response samples were available, repertoires were characterized only after the peak T cell response. Epitopes outside the regions mutated in the B.1.351 and B.1.1.7 variants were reportedly recognized by nearly half of the unique spike-specific TCRs.

Sample: peripheral blood, taken on day 0 of AZD1222 vaccination. The sequence derives from an adult in good health.

In nucleotides, the sequence is TGTGCCAGCAGGCCTACCCTGACAGGGGGAGTGACCACTGAAGCTTTCTTT. This codes for CASRPTLTGGVTTEAFF. The chain was built from TRBV5-4 and TRBJ1-1, and 9 bases in between align with TRBD1. The germline V gene (reference sequence) supplies CDR1 SGHNT and CDR2 YYREEE. The CDR3, cysteine through phenylalanine, is 17 amino acids long. Solely the CDR3 DNA is kept, with 51 bases framed from the first base. The junction shows trimming of 5 bases on V and 4 bases on J, and the gene matches do not reach 15 bases of it. Reference TRBV5-4 and TRBJ1-1 proteins supply the regions before and after the CDR3; the full variable domain is: ETGVTQSPTHLIKTRGQQVTLRCSSQSGHNTVSWYQQALGQGPQFIFQYYREEENGRGNFPPRFSGLQFPNYSSELNVNALELDDSALYLCASRPTLTGGVTTEAFFGQGTRLTVV.